This paragraph covers one T cell receptor beta chain sequence. Its antigen is currently unknown. This entry belongs to a study of T cell responses to AZD1222 COVID-19 vaccine. Researchers grouped second doses given at about 4 or about 12 weeks into one pool. Broader study findings: Donor demographics were predominantly white British with a female majority; clonal diversity may be underestimated.

V was trimmed by 0 bases and J by 6 bases, leaving 15 bases between them. In germline, CDR1 is MNHEY, CDR2 SVGAGI. This CDR3 has 15 amino acids. Sequencing was performed with immunoSEQ multiplex PCR; in TCRdb, only in-frame clones are kept and a portion is missing. The sample lists approximately 99,000 clones, approximately 90% seen once, with 6.5% to 10% in the top ten. This chain joins TRBV6-5 and TRBJ2-7, with D perhaps TRBD1 (5 bases). This receptor was taken from an adult who received the AZD1222 COVID-19 vaccine. This specimen was peripheral blood, taken 28 days after the second AZD1222 dose. The CDR3 reads CASSYSPQGGSEQYF. CDR3 DNA sequence: TGTGCCAGCAGTTACTCCCCCCAGGGTGGAAGCGAGCAGTACTTC.